The 25 T cell receptor beta chains listed next were all sequenced from one sample in a study of blood T cell repertoires in COVID-19. Clones were sequenced by immunoSEQ multiplex PCR, and TCRdb holds only the in-frame ones, with some missing. The sample holds roughly 90,000 clones, 80% seen once. The sample was peripheral blood. Every receptor here comes from a woman in her 70s with acute or convalescent COVID-19.

The rearrangement joins TRBV7-2 to TRBJ2-4; a weak D match, TRBD2 (5 bases). The CDR3 covers 13 residues. CDR1 SGHTA and CDR2 FQGNSA come from the germline V gene. Trimming stripped 1 base from V and 9 bases from J, with 10 bases between. CDR3 sequence: CASSLVPEGIQYF. DNA of the CDR3: TGTGCCAGCAGCTTAGTTCCCGAGGGCATTCAGTACTTC.

The V and J genes are TRBV30 and TRBJ1-4; D unresolved. The CDR3 totals 13 residues. The ends were cut back, 6 bases at V and 8 bases at J, with 16 bases in the middle. CDR1 GTSNPN and CDR2 SVGIG come from the germline V gene (reference sequence). The CDR3, as DNA: TGTGCCTGCCGGCCGCGGCGGTGGGAAAAACTGTTTTTT. This gives the protein CACRPRRWEKLFF. The whole variable domain, remainder taken from reference TRBV30 and TRBJ1-4, is SQTIHQWPATLVQPVGSPLSLECTVEGTSNPNLYWYRQAAGRGLQLLFYSVGIGQISSEVPQNLSASRPQDRQFILSSKKLLLSDSGFYLCACRPRRWEKLFFGSGTQLSVL.

V and J are TRBV28 and TRBJ2-7, with a tentative D call TRBD1 (6 bases). Germline V lookup: CDR1 MDHEN, CDR2 SYDVKM. Deletions cut 6 bases from V and 6 bases from J, with 15 bases between. The CDR3 consists of 13 residues. The CDR3 DNA sequence: TGTGCCAGCAGCACACAGGGTTGGGGCGAGCAGTACTTC. Translated: CASSTQGWGEQYF. Full variable domain (missing parts from reference TRBV28 and TRBJ2-7): DVKVTQSSRYLVKRTGEKVFLECVQDMDHENMFWYRQDPGLGLRLIYFSYDVKMKEKGDIPEGYSVSREKKERFSLILESASTNQTSMYLCASSTQGWGEQYFGPGTRLTVT.

The gene calls are TRBV19 and TRBJ1-2; D is perhaps TRBD1 (6 bases). The ends were cut back, 1 base at V and 5 bases at J, with 8 bases in the middle. Looked up from germline, CDR1 is LNHDA and CDR2 is SQIVND (reference sequence). CDR3 length equals 13 residues. CDR3 nucleotides: TGTGCCAGTAGTATAGCCGGACAGTATGGCTACACCTTC. Its translation is CASSIAGQYGYTF.

The rearrangement links TRBV12-5 to TRBJ1-5; TRBD1 matches at 7 bases. Losses at the gene ends were 5 bases for V and 0 bases for J; bases not matched to a gene: 7. This CDR3 is 16 amino acids long. Germline V lookup: CDR1 LGHNT, CDR2 FRNRAP. The CDR3 DNA reads as TGTGCTAGTGGTGGGGACAGAGCGTATAGCAATCAGCCCCAGCATTTT. Encoded protein: CASGGDRAYSNQPQHF.

The rearrangement joins TRBV19 to TRBJ2-1, with unresolved D. Trimming shortened V by 7 bases and J by 8 bases, and 15 bases separated the two germline ends. The CDR3 has 13 amino acids. Germline CDR1 LNHDA, CDR2 SQIVND (reference sequence). Here the CDR3 DNA reads TGTGCCAGTAAGCCTACCGGGTCCCATGAGCAGTTCTTC. As protein: CASKPTGSHEQFF.

This rearrangement joins TRBV7-2 to TRBJ1-5, with D maybe TRBD1 (6 bases). V was clipped by 2 bases and J by 2 bases, with 10 bases between them. The CDR3 has 15 residues. The germline CDR1 and CDR2 sequences are SGHTA and FQGNSA. For the CDR3, the DNA is TGTGCCAGCAGCTTAATGAGGACAGGCAATCAGCCCCAGCATTTT. Translated: CASSLMRTGNQPQHF.

This clone has only one observation. The chain is built from TRBV25-1 and TRBJ2-2; 9 positions agree with TRBD1. Germline V CDR1 and CDR2: MGHDK, SYGVNS. Trimming took 4 bases from V and 7 from J; bases not matched to a gene: 10. The CDR3 sequence is 16 residues long. As DNA, the CDR3 is TGTGCCAGCAGTGTGCCCAGGACAGGGGTCGGCGGGGAGCTGTTTTTT. It translates to CASSVPRTGVGGELFF.

V is TRBV6-1 and J is TRBJ2-3, with TRBD2 identical over 9 bases. Germline CDR1 MNHNS, CDR2 SASEGT. CDR3 length: 17 amino acids. J was trimmed by 4 bases and V by 0 bases; bases with no gene match: 8. CDR3: CASSEAPLAGWPDTQYF. The DNA for the CDR3 is TGTGCCAGCAGTGAAGCGCCGCTAGCGGGATGGCCAGATACGCAGTATTTT.

The chain carries TRBV6-1 and TRBJ2-7; 10 bases line up with TRBD1. With 1 base clipped from V and 0 bases from J, the junction kept 0 bases outside the gene matches. From germline, CDR1 is MNHNS and CDR2 SASEGT. This CDR3 is built from 15 residues. In DNA, the CDR3 is TGTGCCAGCAGTGAAGGGACAGGGGGCTCCTACGAGCAGTACTTC. It is translated as CASSEGTGGSYEQYF.

The J gene is TRBJ1-1, the V gene TRBV5-1; tentatively, D is TRBD1 (5 bases). This CDR3 contains 15 residues. V gave up 5 bases and J gave up 7 bases, with 21 bases separating them. Germline V gene sequence: CDR1 SGHRS, CDR2 YFSETQ. In DNA, the CDR3 is TGCGCCAGCAGGCCCGTTCTAGGGGCTAACGATGAAGCTTTCTTT. Its protein product is CASRPVLGANDEAFF.

V usage is TRBV11-1 and J usage is TRBJ2-7, with D possibly TRBD1 on 6 matching bases. The CDR3 loop spans 15 amino acids. Trimming pared 5 bases from V and 6 bases from J, leaving 20 bases between. The germline V gene encodes CDR1 SGHAT and CDR2 FQDESV (reference sequence). CDR3 coding DNA: TGTGCCAGCAGCGTGGACAGAGTCGGTCTTGGCGAGCAGTACTTC. Its translation: CASSVDRVGLGEQYF.

The gene calls are TRBV7-2 and TRBJ2-4, with 9 bases matching TRBD2. Per the germline V gene, CDR1 is SGHTA and CDR2 is FQGNSA. V was pared by 4 bases and J by 9 bases, with 7 bases of the junction left unmatched. The CDR3 runs 14 residues. CDR3 loop: CASSSGGGATIQYF. As DNA, the CDR3 is TGTGCCAGCAGCTCTGGCGGGGGGGCGACCATTCAGTACTTC.

This chain uses TRBV5-1 with TRBJ2-7, with D possibly TRBD1 on 6 matching bases. The V and J ends lost 4 bases and 5 bases respectively, with 13 bases between them. The germline V gene encodes CDR1 SGHRS and CDR2 YFSETQ. The CDR3 length is 13 residues. The CDR3 protein is CASSVGQSNEQYF. The CDR3 DNA is TGCGCCAGCAGCGTAGGACAGAGCAACGAGCAGTACTTC.

The chain combines TRBV20-1 with TRBJ1-5; D may be TRBD1 (6 bases). Trimming stripped 3 bases from V and 3 bases from J, with 9 bases between. Germline assignment: CDR1 DFQATT and CDR2 SNEGSKA (reference sequence). The CDR3 runs to 13 residues. CDR3 sequence (DNA): TGCAGTGCTAGTACAGGGAACAATCAGCCCCAGCATTTT. The encoded protein is CSASTGNNQPQHF.

The rearrangement uses TRBV6-1 and TRBJ2-1; unclear D gene. The germline V gene has CDR1 MNHNS and CDR2 SASEGT. Trimming stripped 3 bases from V and 9 bases from J, with 9 bases between. The CDR3 consists of 12 residues. In DNA, the CDR3 is TGTGCCAGCAGTGACCAATTCGGTGAGCAGTTCTTC. This encodes CASSDQFGEQFF.

The gene calls are TRBV6-5 and TRBJ1-2; D unclear. V dropped 6 bases and J dropped 4 bases, with 12 bases sitting between them. Germline CDR1 and CDR2: MNHEY and SVGAGI. The CDR3 runs 13 residues. DNA of the CDR3: TGTGCCAGCAGCCGAGATTCCATCTATGGCTACACCTTC. Protein: CASSRDSIYGYTF.

The chain couples TRBV6-1 to TRBJ2-5; 12 nucleotides agree with TRBD2. Per germline, CDR1 MNHNS and CDR2 SASEGT. The ends lost 3 bases at V and 6 bases at J; junction bases unmatched: 11. The CDR3 extends over 17 amino acids. For the CDR3, the DNA is TGTGCCAGCAGTGAGCTTAACCTAGCGGGGGGGCAAAAGACCCAGTACTTC. Protein product: CASSELNLAGGQKTQYF.

The rearrangement joins TRBV19 to TRBJ2-2; tentatively, D is TRBD2 (6 bases). This CDR3 has 13 amino acids. Trimming took 8 bases from V and 6 from J, leaving 13 bases between them. Germline lookup yields CDR1 LNHDA and CDR2 SQIVND (reference sequence). CDR3 nucleotide sequence: TGTGCCAGTTCCAGGGACTGGTCCGGGGAGCTGTTTTTT. This sequence encodes CASSRDWSGELFF.

The rearrangement uses TRBV19 and TRBJ1-1; D remains ambiguous. CDR1 is LNHDA, CDR2 SQIVND, per germline (reference sequence). The V end lost 4 bases, the J end lost 4 bases, and 13 bases lay between the germline ends. This CDR3 spans 14 amino acids. The CDR3 nucleotides are TGTGCCAGTAGTAGCCAACCCGGGAGCACTGAAGCTTTCTTT. It is translated as CASSSQPGSTEAFF.

The chain is built from TRBV7-6 and TRBJ1-6, with TRBD1 matching over 7 bases. The ends lost 3 bases at V and 6 bases at J; junction bases unmatched: 8. There are 16 residues in the CDR3. CDR1 and CDR2 (germline): SGHVS, FNYEAQ. CDR3 nucleotides: TGTGCCAGCAGCTTGGGAGTTACAGGGGTTAATTCACCCCTCCACTTT. This sequence encodes CASSLGVTGVNSPLHF.

The rearrangement joins TRBV5-1 to TRBJ2-1; 13 nucleotides agree with TRBD2. The germline CDR1 and CDR2 sequences are SGHRS and YFSETQ. This CDR3 comprises 17 residues. J was trimmed by 7 bases and V by 3 bases; bases with no gene match: 10. CDR3 sequence reads: CASSWGLAGKEGNEQFF. In DNA, the CDR3 is TGCGCCAGCAGCTGGGGACTAGCGGGAAAAGAAGGTAATGAGCAGTTCTTC.

V gene TRBV19 combines with J gene TRBJ2-1, with 14 bases matching TRBD2. From germline, CDR1 is LNHDA and CDR2 SQIVND (reference sequence). The V segment lost 4 bases and the J segment 1 base; nucleotides outside the gene matches: 12. The CDR3 extends over 20 amino acids. The CDR3 DNA sequence: TGTGCCAGTAGTACTCATAGGAGGGGGACTAGCGGGAGATCCTACAATGAGCAGTTCTTC. Translated: CASSTHRRGTSGRSYNEQFF.

This chain's CDR3 is CASSLGTGSSTEAFF. Here the CDR3 DNA reads TGTGCCAGCAGCTTAGGGACAGGGAGCTCGACTGAAGCTTTCTTT. The chain combines TRBV7-9 with TRBJ1-1, with 8 bases identical to TRBD1. This CDR3 contains 15 residues. The trim removed 1 base at V and 5 bases at J, leaving 6 bases unmatched. Looked up from germline, CDR1 is SEHNR and CDR2 is FQNEAQ (reference sequence).

The genes are TRBV5-1 and TRBJ2-7; 10 nucleotides align to TRBD2. There are 15 residues in the CDR3. V was pared by 4 bases and J by 0 bases, with 4 bases of the junction left unmatched. Per germline, CDR1 SGHRS and CDR2 YFSETQ. CDR3 DNA: TGCGCCAGCAGCAAGACTAGCGGGTACTCCTACGAGCAGTACTTC. It encodes CASSKTSGYSYEQYF.